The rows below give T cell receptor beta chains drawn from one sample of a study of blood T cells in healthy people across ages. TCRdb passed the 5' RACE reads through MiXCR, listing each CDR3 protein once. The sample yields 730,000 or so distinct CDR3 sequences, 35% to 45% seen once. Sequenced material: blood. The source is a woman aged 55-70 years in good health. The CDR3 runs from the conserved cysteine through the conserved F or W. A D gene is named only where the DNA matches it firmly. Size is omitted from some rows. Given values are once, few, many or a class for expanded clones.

DNA: TGTGCCAGCAGTGACGGAGGGGGGTATGGCTACACCTTC; CDR3: CASSDGGGYGYTF; D: -; V: TRBV6-1; size: many; J: TRBJ1-2
DNA: TGTGCCAGCAGTTTTGGGACAGGGGCAAGTGGTGGCTACACCTTC; CDR3: CASSFGTGASGGYTF; D: TRBD1; V: TRBV12-3/TRBV12-4; size: -; J: TRBJ1-2
DNA: TGCAGTGCTAGCCGGCAGAGCTACAATGAGCAGTTCTTC; CDR3: CSASRQSYNEQFF; D: -; V: TRBV20-1; size: few; J: TRBJ2-1
DNA: TGCAGCGTTGACCTAGTTTTCCATGAGCAGTTCTTC; CDR3: CSVDLVFHEQFF; D: -; V: TRBV29-1; size: many; J: TRBJ2-1
DNA: TGTGCCATCAGTGAGACTAGCGGGAGGGCCGGGTACGAGCAGTACTTC; CDR3: CAISETSGRAGYEQYF; D: TRBD2; V: TRBV10-3; size: many; J: TRBJ2-7
DNA: TGCAGCACCCGGCGAGGCAGAAGTAATCAGCCCCAGCATTTT; CDR3: CSTRRGRSNQPQHF; D: -; V: TRBV20-1; size: few; J: TRBJ1-5
DNA: TGTGCCAGCAGTAGACCCGGGACAGGGGTGTACGAGCAGTACTTC; CDR3: CASSRPGTGVYEQYF; D: TRBD1; V: TRBV6-5; size: once; J: TRBJ2-7
DNA: TGCGCCAGCAGCTTGGGGTTACTAGCGACCTCCTACAATGAGCGGTTCTTC; CDR3: CASSLGLLATSYNERFF; D: TRBD2; V: TRBV5-1; size: -; J: TRBJ2-1
DNA: TGTGCCAGCAGCGGTACAGGGGCGGGGAAGTACTTC; CDR3: CASSGTGAGKYF; D: -; V: TRBV7-8; size: -; J: TRBJ2-5
DNA: TGCAGCGTGAGCCGGGACAGGGGAGACGAGCAGTACTTC; CDR3: CSVSRDRGDEQYF; D: TRBD1; V: TRBV29-1; size: few; J: TRBJ2-7
DNA: TGTGCCAACAGCCTTGGGACTAGCGGAGATACGCAGTATTTT; CDR3: CANSLGTSGDTQYF; D: TRBD2; V: TRBV7-3; size: -; J: TRBJ2-3
DNA: TGCAGTGCTAGACTAGCGGGTGCCCAAGAGACCCAGTACTTC; CDR3: CSARLAGAQETQYF; D: TRBD2; V: TRBV20-1; size: -; J: TRBJ2-5
DNA: TGTGCCAGCAGTACTGGACCAGACTACGAGCAGTACTTC; CDR3: CASSTGPDYEQYF; D: -; V: TRBV6-5; size: -; J: TRBJ2-7
DNA: TGCGCCAGCAGCTCCCAGGGAGGCCTGAACACTGAAGCTTTCTTT; CDR3: CASSSQGGLNTEAFF; D: -; V: TRBV5-1; size: few; J: TRBJ1-1
DNA: TGCGCCAGCAGCTTACTAGGAGACACAGATACGCAGTATTTT; CDR3: CASSLLGDTDTQYF; D: -; V: TRBV5-1; size: -; J: TRBJ2-3
DNA: TGTGCCATCAGTGAGGGGTACTTGGAGCAGTACTTC; CDR3: CAISEGYLEQYF; D: -; V: TRBV10-3; size: many; J: TRBJ2-7
DNA: TGTGCCAGCAGATACACCCAGGGAGGGGGGCCCCAGCATTTT; CDR3: CASRYTQGGGPQHF; D: -; V: TRBV12-3/TRBV12-4; size: -; J: TRBJ1-5
DNA: TGTGCCAGCAGCTTAAACCCGGGTGGTCCCAATGAGCAGTTCTTC; CDR3: CASSLNPGGPNEQFF; D: -; V: TRBV7-3; size: -; J: TRBJ2-1
DNA: TGCGCCGTCAATGAGGGGACTAGCGGGAGTGGCAATGAGCAGTTCTTC; CDR3: CAVNEGTSGSGNEQFF; D: TRBD2; V: TRBV10-3; size: -; J: TRBJ2-1
DNA: TGTGCCACCAGTGATGTGGGGGGGAACAATGAGCAGTTCTTC; CDR3: CATSDVGGNNEQFF; D: TRBD2; V: TRBV24-1; size: -; J: TRBJ2-1
DNA: TGTGCCAGCAGGCCAGCCGGGGGCGCAGAGACCCAGTACTTC; CDR3: CASRPAGGAETQYF; D: -; V: TRBV7-2; size: -; J: TRBJ2-5
DNA: TGTGCCACCAGCAGAGAGACCGAAAACAATGAGCAGTTCTTC; CDR3: CATSRETENNEQFF; D: -; V: TRBV15; size: -; J: TRBJ2-1
DNA: TGTGCCAGCAGTTTAAGAGGACGGGGGGGCCGCACCGGGGAGCTGTTTTTT; CDR3: CASSLRGRGGRTGELFF; D: TRBD2; V: TRBV12-3/TRBV12-4; size: -; J: TRBJ2-2
DNA: TGTGCCAGCAGCCAGGACAGGGACAATGAGCAGTTCTTC; CDR3: CASSQDRDNEQFF; D: TRBD1; V: TRBV3-1; size: -; J: TRBJ2-1
DNA: TGCAGTGCTAGAGAGAGCGGGAGCTCCTACGAGCAGTACTTC; CDR3: CSARESGSSYEQYF; D: TRBD2; V: TRBV20-1; size: -; J: TRBJ2-7
DNA: TGCGCCAGCAGCTTGGTAGGCGGGGGGCCCTACAATGAGCAGTTCTTC; CDR3: CASSLVGGGPYNEQFF; D: TRBD2; V: TRBV5-1; size: -; J: TRBJ2-1
DNA: TGTGCCAGCAGCTCACGACAGGGAGGGAACACTGAAGCTTTCTTT; CDR3: CASSSRQGGNTEAFF; D: TRBD1; V: TRBV11-2; size: once; J: TRBJ1-1
DNA: TGTGCCAGCAGCGGCTCGGGACAGGGGTTAGCAGAGCAGTTCTTC; CDR3: CASSGSGQGLAEQFF; D: TRBD1; V: TRBV2; size: -; J: TRBJ2-1
DNA: TGCGCCAGCAGCTTGGATAGTCAAGAGGCCCAGTACTTC; CDR3: CASSLDSQEAQYF; D: -; V: TRBV5-1; size: once; J: TRBJ2-7
DNA: TGCAGTATCCTAGCGGGAGGGCCTAAGACCCAGTACTTC; CDR3: CSILAGGPKTQYF; D: TRBD2; V: TRBV20-1; size: -; J: TRBJ2-5
DNA: TGCAGTGCTAGGGTGGTTAACTATGGCTACACCTTC; CDR3: CSARVVNYGYTF; D: -; V: TRBV20-1; size: -; J: TRBJ1-2
DNA: TGTGCCAGCAGCCAAGATCTGTCGGGGGGGTTAGCCAAAAACATTCAGTACTTC; CDR3: CASSQDLSGGLAKNIQYF; D: TRBD2; V: TRBV4-2; size: -; J: TRBJ2-4
DNA: TGCGCCAGCAGCCAAGATTTTACAGAGTACAATAAGCAGTTCTTC; CDR3: CASSQDFTEYNKQFF; D: -; V: TRBV4-3; size: -; J: TRBJ2-1